These T cell receptor beta chains were read from a single sample in a study of blood T cell repertoires in COVID-19. The repertoire was sequenced with immunoSEQ multiplex PCR; TCRdb's copy has only in-frame clones and lacks some. The sample carries some 230,000 clones, 80% to 85% recorded once. Material for sequencing was peripheral blood. Receptors originate from a woman aged 25 to 39 who had recovered from COVID-19. Both conserved end residues are part of each CDR3. The D gene is left open where the match is weak. Clone size is not always given. Where it is, it says once, few, many or a class for expanded clones.

size	J	V	D	DNA	CDR3
NA	TRBJ2-1	TRBV28	NA	TGTGCCAGCAGCACTCCGGGACACCGTTGGGATGAGCAGTTCTTC	CASSTPGHRWDEQFF
NA	TRBJ2-1	TRBV9	TRBD2	TGTGCCAGCAGCGTAGGGGCGGGAGTGTATGAGCAGTTCTTC	CASSVGAGVYEQFF
NA	TRBJ2-7	TRBV11-2	NA	TGTGCCAGCAGCCTCCTAGGTTACGAGCAGTACTTC	CASSLLGYEQYF
NA	TRBJ1-2	TRBV10-1	NA	TGCGCCAGCAGGTTTTCCAGGGGTGGCTACACCTTC	CASRFSRGGYTF
NA	TRBJ1-2	TRBV27	NA	TGTGCCAGCAGTCTCGACGGGATCTATGGCTACACCTTC	CASSLDGIYGYTF
NA	TRBJ1-6	TRBV19	TRBD1	TGTGCCAGTAGAGGGGGCCCCTATAATTCACCCCTCCACTTT	CASRGGPYNSPLHF
medium-sized	TRBJ1-4	TRBV19	TRBD1	TGTGCCAGTAGTGCCAGACAGGGGCTAAATGAAAAACTGTTTTTT	CASSARQGLNEKLFF
NA	TRBJ1-2	TRBV5-6	NA	TGTGCCAGCAGCTTGGATTCGCGGGGGGCAGACTACACCTTC	CASSLDSRGADYTF
NA	TRBJ1-2	TRBV24-1	TRBD1	TGTGCCACACCTCAGGGGGCCCTCTATGGCTACACCTTC	CATPQGALYGYTF
NA	TRBJ2-2	TRBV28	TRBD1	TGTGCCAGCACTGCGTCGACAGGGGCGAACACCGGGGAGCTGTTTTTT	CASTASTGANTGELFF
NA	TRBJ2-1	TRBV24-1	TRBD2	TGTGCCACCAGTAGCGGGGCTTACAATGAGCAGTTCTTC	CATSSGAYNEQFF
few	TRBJ1-3	TRBV28	NA	TGTGCCAGCAGCTCCATAGATTCTGGAAACACCATATATTTT	CASSSIDSGNTIYF
NA	TRBJ1-5	TRBV21-1	NA	TGTGCCAGCAGCAAGGGGGACAGTAGCAATCAGCCCCAGCATTTT	CASSKGDSSNQPQHF
few	TRBJ2-2	TRBV10-3	TRBD1	TGTGCCATCACGGGGACAGTGAACACCGGGGAGCTGTTTTTT	CAITGTVNTGELFF
NA	TRBJ1-2	TRBV5-1	TRBD1	TGCGCCAGCAGCTTGGAGGGACAGTATAATGGCTACACCTTC	CASSLEGQYNGYTF
NA	TRBJ1-1	TRBV21-1	NA	TGTGCCAGCAGCAATGCAGGTGACATGAACACTGAAGCTTTCTTT	CASSNAGDMNTEAFF
NA	TRBJ2-3	TRBV27	TRBD2	TGTGCCAGCCAGGTGGGCGGGAGGTCTAGCACAGATACGCAGTATTTT	CASQVGGRSSTDTQYF
NA	TRBJ2-3	TRBV5-1	TRBD2	TGCGCCAGCAGCTCTAGGGGACTAGCGATTAGCACAGATACGCAGTATTTT	CASSSRGLAISTDTQYF
NA	TRBJ2-5	TRBV25-1	NA	TGTGCCAGCAGTGAATTGGAGACAGGTGCAGAGACCCAGTACTTC	CASSELETGAETQYF
NA	TRBJ1-4	TRBV24-1	TRBD1	TGTGCCAGCGCACAGGGGGCAACTAATGAAAAACTGTTTTTT	CASAQGATNEKLFF
NA	TRBJ1-2	TRBV9	TRBD1	TGTGCCAGCAGCGTAGTTTCAGGGGGCAGCGGCTACACCTTC	CASSVVSGGSGYTF
NA	TRBJ2-4	TRBV9	NA	TGTGCCAGCAGCGACGGGAGTTGGGGAAACATTCAGTACTTC	CASSDGSWGNIQYF
NA	TRBJ2-5	TRBV5-1	NA	TGCGCCAGCAGCTTCACTACTAGTGCGGAACAAGAGACCCAGTACTTC	CASSFTTSAEQETQYF
NA	TRBJ2-7	TRBV28	NA	TGTGCCAGCAGTCCCCAGTCCTACGAGCAGTACTTC	CASSPQSYEQYF
few	TRBJ1-5	TRBV11-2	NA	TGTGCCAGCAGCTTCCCAGGGATTCAGCCCCAGCATTTT	CASSFPGIQPQHF
few	TRBJ2-1	TRBV29-1	NA	TGCAGCGTCCCAGCGCCCAACAATGAGCAGTTCTTC	CSVPAPNNEQFF
NA	TRBJ2-2	TRBV19	NA	TGTGCCAGTACCCCAGTTAGACAGTCGAACACCGGGGAGCTGTTTTTT	CASTPVRQSNTGELFF
few	TRBJ2-2	TRBV4-1	TRBD2	TGCGCCAGCAGCCAAGAGGGACTAGCGAACACCGGGGAGCTGTTTTTT	CASSQEGLANTGELFF
NA	TRBJ1-5	TRBV5-5	TRBD1	TGTGCCAGCAGTTTAGCGCCCACAGGGGATCAGCCCCAGCATTTT	CASSLAPTGDQPQHF
NA	TRBJ2-2	TRBV11-2	NA	TGTGCCAGCAGGTTTATCGGCAGGGCTAGGAACACCGGGGAGCTGTTTTTT	CASRFIGRARNTGELFF
NA	TRBJ2-3	TRBV7-3	NA	TGTGCCAGCAGCTTAGGAGCGCCCAGCACAGATACGCAGTATTTT	CASSLGAPSTDTQYF
NA	TRBJ2-1	TRBV7-2	NA	TGTGCCAGCAGCTTCCTTGGAGTCTCCAATGAGCAGTTCTTC	CASSFLGVSNEQFF
NA	TRBJ1-1	TRBV18	NA	TGTGCCAGCTCACCACGGGCAGGGAACACTGAAGCTTTCTTT	CASSPRAGNTEAFF
NA	TRBJ1-2	TRBV5-6	TRBD1	TGTGCCAGCAGCTTGGGACAGGGCCATGGCTACACCTTC	CASSLGQGHGYTF
NA	TRBJ1-5	TRBV5-1	NA	TGCGCCAGCAGCTTGGGGGAGGGCAATCAGCCCCAGCATTTT	CASSLGEGNQPQHF
NA	TRBJ1-2	TRBV5-4	NA	TGTGCCAGCAGCTTCGGTAACTATGGCTACACCTTC	CASSFGNYGYTF
few	TRBJ1-1	TRBV28	TRBD1	TGTGCCAGCATTCGACAGGGCGGAACTGAAGCTTTCTTT	CASIRQGGTEAFF
NA	TRBJ1-3	TRBV5-6	TRBD1	TGTGCCAGCAGCGTGACAGGGGGAAACACCATATATTTT	CASSVTGGNTIYF
NA	TRBJ2-7	TRBV30	NA	TGTGCCTGGAGTGTCGACCCGGGAGACCTCTCCTACGAGCAGTACTTC	CAWSVDPGDLSYEQYF
NA	TRBJ1-3	TRBV5-6	NA	TGTGCCAGCAACATAGCGGGGAGGCCCATATATTTT	CASNIAGRPIYF